The sequence of this T cell receptor beta chain was determined in a study of blood T cell repertoires in COVID-19. Study context: Specimens from acute and convalescent COVID-19 originated in the United States, Italy and Spain. Sources were T cells, B-cell-depleted T cells, or PBMCs; the material itself was cDNA or gDNA.

This clone has just a few counts. CDR1 and CDR2 from the germline V gene are LGHDT and YNNKEL (reference sequence). CDR3 size: 17 residues. V shed 4 bases and J 0 bases; nucleotides not matched to a gene: 9. Original data processing: Using reference gene primer amplification, nucleated cell counts were estimated. Here immunoSEQ multiplex PCR was the method, and the copy in TCRdb shows in-frame clones only, minus some. For V, J and clone size, that table is used; D and trimming come from the DNA. Of approximately 210,000 clones detected, 89% appear once; the ten largest clones hold more than 4.5%. The TCR was taken from a woman in her thirties or forties with acute or convalescent COVID-19. This chain uses TRBV3-1 (or the pseudogene TRBV3-2) with TRBJ1-3; 7 bases line up with TRBD1. The sequencing sample was made of peripheral blood. The CDR3 DNA sequence: TGTGCCAGCAGCCCTGGGGCAGGGGGGAACTCTGGAAACACCATATATTTT. This gives the protein CASSPGAGGNSGNTIYF.